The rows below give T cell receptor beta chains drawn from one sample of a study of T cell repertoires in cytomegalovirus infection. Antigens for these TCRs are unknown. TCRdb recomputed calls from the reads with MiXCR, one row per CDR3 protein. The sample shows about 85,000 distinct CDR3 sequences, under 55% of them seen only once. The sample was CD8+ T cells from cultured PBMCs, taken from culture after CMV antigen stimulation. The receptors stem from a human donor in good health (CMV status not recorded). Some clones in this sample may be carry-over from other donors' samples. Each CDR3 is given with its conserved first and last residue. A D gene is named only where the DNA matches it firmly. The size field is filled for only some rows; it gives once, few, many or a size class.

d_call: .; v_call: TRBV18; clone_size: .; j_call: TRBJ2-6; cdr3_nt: TGTGCCAGCTCACCCCGCCCGGGGCCGGCCCCTGGGGCCAACGTCCTGACTTTC; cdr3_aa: CASSPRPGPAPGANVLTF
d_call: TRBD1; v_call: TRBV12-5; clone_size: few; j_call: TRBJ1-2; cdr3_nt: TGTGCTAGTGGTCTCGGGACAGGCGCCTCTTCGGATGGCTACACCTTC; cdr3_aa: CASGLGTGASSDGYTF
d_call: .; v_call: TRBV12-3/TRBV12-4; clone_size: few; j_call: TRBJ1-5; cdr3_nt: TGTGCCAGCAGTTTAGCACAAAGCAATCAGCCCCAGCATTTT; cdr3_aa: CASSLAQSNQPQHF
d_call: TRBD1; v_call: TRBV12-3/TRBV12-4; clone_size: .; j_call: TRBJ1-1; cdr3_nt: TGTGCCAGCAGTTTCCTACCCGGGACAGCCATGAACACTGAAGCTTTCTTT; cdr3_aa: CASSFLPGTAMNTEAFF
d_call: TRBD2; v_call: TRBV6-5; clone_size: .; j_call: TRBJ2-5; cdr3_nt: TGTGCCAGCAGTTACTCGATAGAAGGACTAGGGTCGACCCAGTACTTC; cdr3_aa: CASSYSIEGLGSTQYF
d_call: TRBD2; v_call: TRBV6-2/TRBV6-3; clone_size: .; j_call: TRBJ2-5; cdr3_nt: TGTGCCAGCAGTAAAGGGACTAGCGGATACGAAGAGACCCAGTACTTC; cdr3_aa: CASSKGTSGYEETQYF
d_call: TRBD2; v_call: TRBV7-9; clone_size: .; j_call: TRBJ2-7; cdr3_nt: TGTGCCAGCAGCCATGCGGAGGGCGGGGGTTCCGAGCAGTACTTC; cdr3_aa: CASSHAEGGGSEQYF
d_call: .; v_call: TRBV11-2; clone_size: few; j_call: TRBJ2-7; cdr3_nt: TGTGCCAGCAGCAACATTGCTATGGGGGAGAGGGCCTACGAGCAGTACTTC; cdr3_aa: CASSNIAMGERAYEQYF
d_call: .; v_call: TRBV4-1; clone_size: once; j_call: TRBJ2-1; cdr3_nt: TGCGCCAGCAGCCTGTACACCTCAAACAATGAGCAGTTCTTC; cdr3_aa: CASSLYTSNNEQFF
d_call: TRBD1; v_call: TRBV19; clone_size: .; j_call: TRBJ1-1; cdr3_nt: TGTGCCAGGGGACAGGAACTTTTGAACACTGAAGCTTTCTTT; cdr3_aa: CARGQELLNTEAFF
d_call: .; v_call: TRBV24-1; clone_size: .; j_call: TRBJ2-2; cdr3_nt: TGTGCCACCAGTGATTACCCACCTAACGGGGAGCTGTTTTTT; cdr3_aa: CATSDYPPNGELFF
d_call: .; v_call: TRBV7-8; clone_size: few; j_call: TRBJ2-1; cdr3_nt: TGTGCCAGCAGCTTAGCAGGGGAAAGGAATGAGCAGTTCTTC; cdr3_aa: CASSLAGERNEQFF
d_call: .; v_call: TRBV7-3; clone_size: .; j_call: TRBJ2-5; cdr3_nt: TGTGCCAGCAGCTTAACGGGGACCCAAGAGACCCAGTACTTC; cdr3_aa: CASSLTGTQETQYF
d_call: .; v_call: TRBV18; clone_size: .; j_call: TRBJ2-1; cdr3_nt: TGTGCCAGCTCCCCGGACGGCAATGAGCAGTTCTTC; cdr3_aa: CASSPDGNEQFF
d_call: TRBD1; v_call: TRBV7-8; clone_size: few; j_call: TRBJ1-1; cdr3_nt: TGTGCCAGCAGCTCCACACAGGGGCTGGGGAACACTGAAGCTTTCTTT; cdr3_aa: CASSSTQGLGNTEAFF
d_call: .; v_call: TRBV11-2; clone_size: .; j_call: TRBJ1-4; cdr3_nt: TGTGCCAGCAGCTCCTCTACTCAGAGCCGATTTAATGAAAAACTGTTTTTT; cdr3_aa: CASSSSTQSRFNEKLFF
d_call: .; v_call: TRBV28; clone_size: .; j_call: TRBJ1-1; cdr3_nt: TGTGCCAGCAGTCCCCCGGCAGGGGTCACTGAAGCTTTCTTT; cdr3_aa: CASSPPAGVTEAFF
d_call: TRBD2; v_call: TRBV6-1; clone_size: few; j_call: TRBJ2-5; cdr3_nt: TGTGCCAGCAGTGAAGGCCCTAGCGGGAGGGGGGAGACCCAGTACTTC; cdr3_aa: CASSEGPSGRGETQYF
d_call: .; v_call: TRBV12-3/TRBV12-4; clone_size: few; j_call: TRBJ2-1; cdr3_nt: TGTGCCAGCAGCTCCCCGGGGAGCGGCGACAATGAGCAGTTCTTC; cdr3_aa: CASSSPGSGDNEQFF
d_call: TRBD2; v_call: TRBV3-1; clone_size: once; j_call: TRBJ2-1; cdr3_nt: TGTGCCAGCAGCCCCCGACTAGCGGGGTCGCTCAATGAGCAGTTCTTC; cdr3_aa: CASSPRLAGSLNEQFF
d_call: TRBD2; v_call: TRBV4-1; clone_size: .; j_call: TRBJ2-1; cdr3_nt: TGCGCCAGCAGCCAAGATCGGACTAGCGCCTACAATGAGCAGTTCTTC; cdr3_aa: CASSQDRTSAYNEQFF
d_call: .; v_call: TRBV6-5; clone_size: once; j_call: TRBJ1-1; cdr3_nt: TGTGCCAGCAGTTATGTGGAGGGCACTGAAGCTTTCTTT; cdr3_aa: CASSYVEGTEAFF